This is a list of T cell receptor beta chains from one sample in a study of CD8+ T cells in alopecia areata. Assay: immunoSEQ multiplex PCR; the TCRdb copy retains only in-frame clones and omits some. The sample includes some 100,000 clones, around two fifths of them seen just once. Sequencing was carried out using CD4+ T cells sorted from blood. These receptors all come from a human donor with alopecia areata. The CDR3 runs from the conserved cysteine through the conserved F or W. D genes are given only for firm matches. Rows may omit the clone size; those that give it use once, few, many or a size class.

cdr3_nt cdr3_aa j_call d_call v_call clone_size
TGTGCCTGGAATAGGGATGGCTACACCTTC CAWNRDGYTF TRBJ1-2 NA TRBV30 few
TGCAGCGTTGAGCGACGTCTGAACACTGAAGCTTTCTTT CSVERRLNTEAFF TRBJ1-1 NA TRBV29-1 few
TGTGCCTGGAGTGTGGGCGGAGGGACTCTTGAGCAGTTCTTC CAWSVGGGTLEQFF TRBJ2-1 NA TRBV30 few
TGTGCCTGGAGTTTGCAGGCCACGAACGAGCAGTACTTC CAWSLQATNEQYF TRBJ2-7 NA TRBV30 NA
TGCGCCAGCAGCAGGGAGAGGAACAGGGAAAAGCCCTACGAGCAGTACTTC CASSRERNREKPYEQYF TRBJ2-7 NA TRBV23-1 NA
TGTGCCAGCAGCCCCGCCGCTCGGACGCAACTAGCCAAAAACATTCAGTACTTC CASSPAARTQLAKNIQYF TRBJ2-4 NA TRBV11-2 NA
TGTGCCAGCAGCGTAGGACAGGGTGGTTACGAGCAGTACTTC CASSVGQGGYEQYF TRBJ2-7 TRBD1 TRBV9 NA
TGTGCCTGGACGCGGGTTAACTATGGCTACACCTTC CAWTRVNYGYTF TRBJ1-2 NA TRBV30 few
TGCGCCAGCCTTGGGGGGCAAGGCACAGATACGCAGTATTTT CASLGGQGTDTQYF TRBJ2-3 NA TRBV5-1 few
TGTGCCAGCATCGCCGGGAAGTTCACTGAAGCTTTCTTT CASIAGKFTEAFF TRBJ1-1 NA TRBV28 NA
TGTGCCAGCAGTGTGACTAGCGGGGGGGGAGAGACCCAGTACTTC CASSVTSGGGETQYF TRBJ2-5 TRBD2 TRBV2 few
TGCAGCGTTGGAGGGGGACAAAACCCCTTACAAGAGACCCAGTACTTC CSVGGGQNPLQETQYF TRBJ2-5 NA TRBV29-1 NA
TGTGCCTGGAGTTTATCAGGGGGTTCTGGAAACACCATATATTTT CAWSLSGGSGNTIYF TRBJ1-3 TRBD1 TRBV30 NA
TGCGCCAGCAGCCTAGACAGGGCCCGGGGCGGCTACACCTTC CASSLDRARGGYTF TRBJ1-2 TRBD1 TRBV5-1 NA
TGTGCCAGCAGCCAGGGACTTAACAATGAGCAGTTCTTC CASSQGLNNEQFF TRBJ2-1 NA TRBV7-2 NA
TGTGCCAGCAGCTCGATCAGGGGGAACTATGGCTACACCTTC CASSSIRGNYGYTF TRBJ1-2 TRBD1 TRBV7-2 NA
TGTGCCTTAGGACAGGGGTACTACGAGCAGTACTTC CALGQGYYEQYF TRBJ2-7 TRBD1 TRBV30 NA
TGTGCCTGGAGTCCCGCTCCGCGGGGCTACACCTTC CAWSPAPRGYTF TRBJ1-2 NA TRBV30 NA
TGCGCCAGCAGCTTGCGTCAACTGAGCACAGATACGCAGTATTTT CASSLRQLSTDTQYF TRBJ2-3 NA TRBV5-1 NA
TGCAGCGCTGGGGACAGGGTCTTAGCTGAAGCTTTCTTT CSAGDRVLAEAFF TRBJ1-1 TRBD1 TRBV29-1 NA
TGTGCCAGCAGCCTGCACCAGGGCGGCGAGCAGTACTTC CASSLHQGGEQYF TRBJ2-7 NA TRBV7-8 few
TGTGCCAGCAGTACCCCGGGACAGGACTACAATGAGCAGTTCTTC CASSTPGQDYNEQFF TRBJ2-1 TRBD1 TRBV28 few
TGCAGCGGACTCGACGCCCGGGGGGAAGCTTTCTTT CSGLDARGEAFF TRBJ1-1 NA TRBV29-1 NA
TGTGCCAGCAGCTTAGGGCCGGGGCGAGAGACCCAGTACTTC CASSLGPGRETQYF TRBJ2-5 NA TRBV7-2 few
TGTGCCAGCAGAGGGGGGTTGCAAGAGACCCAGTACTTC CASRGGLQETQYF TRBJ2-5 NA TRBV7-2 few
TGTGCCAGCAGCTTGGGACAAAGAACCTACGAGCAGTACTTC CASSLGQRTYEQYF TRBJ2-7 NA TRBV5-4 few
TGTGCCAGCAGTTCGAACAGCCGCTCGGGACAGTACTACGAGCAGTACTTC CASSSNSRSGQYYEQYF TRBJ2-7 TRBD1 TRBV27 NA
TGCGCCAGCAGCTTGCAACGGCTGAACACTGAAGCTTTCTTT CASSLQRLNTEAFF TRBJ1-1 NA TRBV5-1 NA
TGTGCCAGCAGCGTAGAACAGGGGGAAAAACTGTTTTTT CASSVEQGEKLFF TRBJ1-4 TRBD1 TRBV9 NA
TGTGCCAGCAGTCGGGACTACCTCCAAGAGACCCAGTACTTC CASSRDYLQETQYF TRBJ2-5 TRBD2 TRBV2 few
TGTGCCAGCAGCTTAGGACAGGCGAACGAGCAGTACTTC CASSLGQANEQYF TRBJ2-7 TRBD1 TRBV7-3 few
TGTGCCAGCAGTCGGGACAGAGAGAATTCACCCCTCCACTTT CASSRDRENSPLHF TRBJ1-6 TRBD1 TRBV5-4 NA
TGCAGCATTCGACAGGGAAGCCAGCCCCAGCATTTT CSIRQGSQPQHF TRBJ1-5 TRBD1 TRBV29-1 NA
TGTGCCAGCAGCTTGGGTGGGAGAAGGTCCGGGGAGCTGTTTTTT CASSLGGRRSGELFF TRBJ2-2 NA TRBV5-4 NA
TGTGCCAGCAGTGAAGGGACAGTTACCCAAGAGACCCAGTACTTC CASSEGTVTQETQYF TRBJ2-5 TRBD1 TRBV25-1 few
TGCGCCAGCAGCCTCTTCGCAGGGAGCAATCAGCCCCAGCATTTT CASSLFAGSNQPQHF TRBJ1-5 NA TRBV4-1 NA